The clone carrying this T cell receptor beta chain was observed once. These data belong to a study of blood T cell repertoires in COVID-19. Whole-study context: Whether acute or convalescent, the COVID-19 samples came from the United States, Italy and Spain.

TCRdb keeps only in-frame clones here, not all; method: immunoSEQ multiplex PCR. The sample contains some 72,000 clones, roughly 86% of which appear only once. The clonotype originates from a man aged 50 to 59 with active or convalescent COVID-19. Sequencing was carried out using peripheral blood.

This chain's CDR3 is CAISESMGEGGPQHF. DNA of the CDR3: TGTGCCATCAGTGAGTCGATGGGTGAGGGTGGGCCCCAGCATTTT. The V gene is TRBV10-3, the J gene TRBJ1-5; D uncertain. The CDR3 has 15 amino acids. Germline CDR1 is ENHRY and CDR2 is SYGVKD. Between the trimmed V and J ends, which lost 0 bases and 9 bases, there was a span of 15 bases.